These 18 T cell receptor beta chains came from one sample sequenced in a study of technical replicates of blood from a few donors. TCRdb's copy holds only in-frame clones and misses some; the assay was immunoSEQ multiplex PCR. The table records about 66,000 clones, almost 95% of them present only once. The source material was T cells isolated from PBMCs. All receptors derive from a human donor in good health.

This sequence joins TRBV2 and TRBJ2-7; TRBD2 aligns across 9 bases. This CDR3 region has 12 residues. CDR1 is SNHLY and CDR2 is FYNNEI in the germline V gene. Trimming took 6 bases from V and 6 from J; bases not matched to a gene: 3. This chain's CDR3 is CASSGAGGEQYF. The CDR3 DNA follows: TGTGCCAGCAGCGGAGCGGGAGGCGAGCAGTACTTC.

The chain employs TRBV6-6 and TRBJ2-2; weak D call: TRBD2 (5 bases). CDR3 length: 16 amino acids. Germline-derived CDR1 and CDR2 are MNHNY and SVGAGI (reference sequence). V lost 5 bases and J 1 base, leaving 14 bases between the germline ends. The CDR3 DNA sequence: TGTGCCAGCAGTCCCTATGGGCGGGTGAACACCGGGGAGCTGTTTTTT. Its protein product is CASSPYGRVNTGELFF.

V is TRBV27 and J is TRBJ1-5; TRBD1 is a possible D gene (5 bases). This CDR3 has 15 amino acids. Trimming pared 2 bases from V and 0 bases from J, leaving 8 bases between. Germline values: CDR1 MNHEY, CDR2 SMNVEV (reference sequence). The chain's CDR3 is CASSLKGYSNQPQHF. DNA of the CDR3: TGTGCCAGCAGTTTAAAGGGGTATAGCAATCAGCCCCAGCATTTT.

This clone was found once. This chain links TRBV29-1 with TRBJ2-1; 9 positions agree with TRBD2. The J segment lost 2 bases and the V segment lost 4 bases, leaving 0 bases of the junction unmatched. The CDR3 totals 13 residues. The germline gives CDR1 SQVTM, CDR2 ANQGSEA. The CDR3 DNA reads TGCAGCGTTGGGACTAGCGCCTACAATGAGCAGTTCTTC. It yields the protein CSVGTSAYNEQFF.

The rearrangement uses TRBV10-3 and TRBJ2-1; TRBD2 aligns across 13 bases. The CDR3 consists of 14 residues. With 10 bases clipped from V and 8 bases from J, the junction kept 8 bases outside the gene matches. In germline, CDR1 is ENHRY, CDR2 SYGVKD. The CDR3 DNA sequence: TGTGCCACCCTCCGGACTAGCGGGAGTGATGAGCAGTTCTTC. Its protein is CATLRTSGSDEQFF.

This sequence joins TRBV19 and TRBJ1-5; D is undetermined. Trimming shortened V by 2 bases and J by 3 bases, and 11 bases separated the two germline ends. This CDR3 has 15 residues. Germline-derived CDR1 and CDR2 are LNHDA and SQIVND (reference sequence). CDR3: CASSISRNPNQPQHF. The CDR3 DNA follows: TGTGCCAGTAGTATATCGAGAAACCCCAATCAGCCCCAGCATTTT.

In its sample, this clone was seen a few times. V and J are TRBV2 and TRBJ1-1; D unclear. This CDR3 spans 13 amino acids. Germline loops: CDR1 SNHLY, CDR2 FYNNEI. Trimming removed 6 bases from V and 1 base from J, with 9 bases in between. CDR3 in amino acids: CASRAQKNTEAFF. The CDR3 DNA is TGTGCCAGCAGGGCACAGAAGAACACTGAAGCTTTCTTT.

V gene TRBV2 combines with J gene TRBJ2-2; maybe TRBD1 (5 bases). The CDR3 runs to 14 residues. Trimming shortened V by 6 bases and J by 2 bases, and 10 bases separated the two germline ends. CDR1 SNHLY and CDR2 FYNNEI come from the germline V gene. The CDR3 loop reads CASRLDRNTGELFF. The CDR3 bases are TGTGCCAGCAGACTTGACAGAAACACCGGGGAGCTGTTTTTT.

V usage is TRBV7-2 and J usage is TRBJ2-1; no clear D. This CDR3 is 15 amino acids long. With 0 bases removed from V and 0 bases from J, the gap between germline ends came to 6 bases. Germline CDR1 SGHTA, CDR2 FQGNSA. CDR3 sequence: CASSLAGSSYNEQFF. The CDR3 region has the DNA TGTGCCAGCAGCTTAGCCGGGTCCTCCTACAATGAGCAGTTCTTC.

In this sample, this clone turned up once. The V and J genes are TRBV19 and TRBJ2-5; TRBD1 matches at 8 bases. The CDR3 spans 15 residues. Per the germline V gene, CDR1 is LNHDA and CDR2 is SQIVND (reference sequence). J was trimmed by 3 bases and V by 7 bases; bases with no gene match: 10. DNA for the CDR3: TGTGCCAGTACTAGGGACAGGAACTCTGAAGAGACCCAGTACTTC. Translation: CASTRDRNSEETQYF.

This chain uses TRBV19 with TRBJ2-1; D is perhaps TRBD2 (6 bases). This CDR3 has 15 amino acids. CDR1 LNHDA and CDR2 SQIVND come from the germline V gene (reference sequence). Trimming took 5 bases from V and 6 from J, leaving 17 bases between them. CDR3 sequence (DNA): TGTGCCAGTAGTCAGACTAGTATTTACCGCAATGAGCAGTTCTTC. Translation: CASSQTSIYRNEQFF.

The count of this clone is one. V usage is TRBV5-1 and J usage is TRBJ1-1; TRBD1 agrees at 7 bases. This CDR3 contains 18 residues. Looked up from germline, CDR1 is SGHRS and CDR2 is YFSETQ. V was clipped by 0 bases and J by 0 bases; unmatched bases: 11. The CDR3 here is CASSLGVRDSLMNTEAFF. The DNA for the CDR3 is TGCGCCAGCAGCTTGGGGGTTCGGGACAGCCTTATGAACACTGAAGCTTTCTTT. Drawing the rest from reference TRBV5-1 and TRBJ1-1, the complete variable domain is KAGVTQTPRYLIKTRGQQVTLSCSPISGHRSVSWYQQTPGQGLQFLFEYFSETQRNKGNFPGRFSGRQFSNSRSEMNVSTLELGDSALYLCASSLGVRDSLMNTEAFFGQGTRLTVV.

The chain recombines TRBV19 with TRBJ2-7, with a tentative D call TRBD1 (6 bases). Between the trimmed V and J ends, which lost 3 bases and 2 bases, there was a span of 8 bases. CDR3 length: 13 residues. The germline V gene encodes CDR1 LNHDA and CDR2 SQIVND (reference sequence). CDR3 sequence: CASSMGTTYEQYF. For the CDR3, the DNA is TGTGCCAGTAGTATGGGGACAACCTACGAGCAGTACTTC.

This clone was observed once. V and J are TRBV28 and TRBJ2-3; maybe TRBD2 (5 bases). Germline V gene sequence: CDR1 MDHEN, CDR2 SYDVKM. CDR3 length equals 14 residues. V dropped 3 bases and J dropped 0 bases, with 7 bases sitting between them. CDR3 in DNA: TGTGCCAGCAGTTTCCCGGGGAGCACAGATACGCAGTATTTT. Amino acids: CASSFPGSTDTQYF. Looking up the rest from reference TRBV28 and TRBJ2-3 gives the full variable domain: DVKVTQSSRYLVKRTGEKVFLECVQDMDHENMFWYRQDPGLGLRLIYFSYDVKMKEKGDIPEGYSVSREKKERFSLILESASTNQTSMYLCASSFPGSTDTQYFGPGTRLTVL.

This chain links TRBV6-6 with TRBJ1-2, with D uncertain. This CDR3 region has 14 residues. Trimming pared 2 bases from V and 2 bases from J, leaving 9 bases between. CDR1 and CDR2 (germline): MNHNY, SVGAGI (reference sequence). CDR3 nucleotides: TGTGCCAGCAGTTACCCTACAGACAACTATGGCTACACCTTC. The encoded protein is CASSYPTDNYGYTF.

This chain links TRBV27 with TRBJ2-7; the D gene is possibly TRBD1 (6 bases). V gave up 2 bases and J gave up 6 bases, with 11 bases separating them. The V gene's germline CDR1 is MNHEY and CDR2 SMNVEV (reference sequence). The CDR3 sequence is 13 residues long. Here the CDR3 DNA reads TGTGCCAGCAGTTTAAGGTTAGGGGGCGAGCAGTACTTC. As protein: CASSLRLGGEQYF.

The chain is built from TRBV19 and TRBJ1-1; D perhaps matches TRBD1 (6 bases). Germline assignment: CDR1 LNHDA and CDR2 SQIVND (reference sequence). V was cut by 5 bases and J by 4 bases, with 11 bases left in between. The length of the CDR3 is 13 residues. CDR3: CASSAQGGTEAFF. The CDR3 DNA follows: TGTGCCAGTAGTGCTCAAGGGGGCACTGAAGCTTTCTTT.

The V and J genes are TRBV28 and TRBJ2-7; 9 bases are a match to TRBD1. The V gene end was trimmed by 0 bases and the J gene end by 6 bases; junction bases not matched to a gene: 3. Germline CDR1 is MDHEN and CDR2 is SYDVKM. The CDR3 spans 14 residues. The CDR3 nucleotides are TGTGCCAGCAGTTTATGGGGACAGGGCGTCGAGCAGTACTTC. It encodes CASSLWGQGVEQYF.